This is a list of T cell receptor beta chains from one sample in a study of beta chain features in type 1 diabetes. TCRdb's table, derived via immunoSEQ multiplex PCR, lists solely in-frame clones and lacks some. The sample has roughly 330,000 clones, approximately 12% seen once. The sample taken for sequencing was naive CD4+ T cells from blood. The receptors were sampled from a woman aged 18-29 years with type 1 diabetes. Both conserved end residues are trimmed from each CDR3. D genes are given only for firm matches.

D gene | V gene | CDR3 protein
NA | TRBV7-9 | ASSSPYAGTSTDTQY
NA | TRBV4-2 | ASSQAFTSSYEQY
NA | TRBV7-3 | ASSLTGEGGYEQF
NA | TRBV7-9 | ASSLGSGSGRNNEQF
NA | TRBV4-1 | ASSQYSGNYNEQF
TRBD1 | TRBV15 | ATSREQGVNYGYT
NA | TRBV29-1 | SVPDNSFNYGYT
TRBD1 | TRBV6-5 | ASTTPGTGGKF
NA | TRBV6-5 | ASSRTAFSNQPQH
TRBD1 | TRBV7-8 | ASTRDRRNTGELF
NA | TRBV30 | AWSVVSTDEQY
NA | TRBV4-2 | ASSPRGRESLGGRDTDTQY
NA | TRBV6-6 | ASSYTVGGNEQF
TRBD1 | TRBV27 | AIRGQGNEQF
NA | TRBV5-4 | ASSLAQGSEQY
NA | TRBV7-3 | ASSQETGPSTDTQY
TRBD1 | TRBV5-1 | ASRQTGYGYT
NA | TRBV6-5 | ASSLDTSRDEQF
NA | TRBV18 | ASSQTGNYGYT
NA | TRBV4-3 | ASSQDIGGGEQF
TRBD2 | TRBV5-4 | ASSLVSGSPNEQF
TRBD1 | TRBV28 | ASRGQGPYEQY
TRBD1 | TRBV19 | ASRGTGAGELF
NA | TRBV15 | ATSSYSTDTQY
NA | TRBV25-1 | ASSEVLGPSNTGELF
TRBD2 | TRBV5-1 | ASRRGTSGDSETQY
TRBD2 | TRBV7-2 | ASSLGTSGNNEQF
NA | TRBV30 | AWRPGLENNEQF
NA | TRBV7-2 | ASSQGLPWEQY
NA | TRBV12-5 | ASGYLYDTEAF
NA | TRBV15 | ATSRDPGETQY
TRBD2 | TRBV9 | ASSVGGRADTQY
NA | TRBV7-2 | ASSPRLVLSGYT
TRBD1 | TRBV5-1 | ASSSSWDSYEQY
TRBD2 | TRBV30 | AWAPGGKNIQY
NA | TRBV29-1 | SAELSTMNTEAF
NA | TRBV7-9 | ASSFQTDTQY
NA | TRBV30 | AWSTGANYGYT
NA | TRBV2 | ATTPIAFEAF
TRBD1 | TRBV30 | AWSLDRGQETQY
NA | TRBV5-6 | ASSLTGISEAF
NA | TRBV6-5 | ASSELGAQF
NA | TRBV4-3 | ASSTVGANYGYT